The 8 T cell receptor beta chains reported below all come from one sample, sequenced in a study of spatial heterogeneity in lung cancer. Time point given: blood at routine non-recurrence follow-up after resection. Each CDR3 protein gets one entry after TCRdb re-called the 5' RACE reads with MiXCR. The table includes 8,000 to 10,000 distinct CDR3 sequences, around 23% detected once. Sequencing used PBMCs, obtained at follow-up. All receptors derive from a female donor with early-stage non-small cell lung cancer.

By share, this clonotype ranks as medium-sized (0.01 to 0.1%). The rearrangement uses TRBV10-3 and TRBJ2-5, with D unclear. The CDR3 spans 13 residues. V gave up 3 bases and J gave up 4 bases, with 9 bases separating them. Germline lookup yields CDR1 ENHRY and CDR2 SYGVKD. The CDR3 DNA follows: TGTGCCATCAGTGACCCCCCCACAGAGACCCAGTACTTC. This sequence encodes CAISDPPTETQYF.

This clonotype appeared a few times. The chain links TRBV30 to TRBJ2-4, with D maybe TRBD1 (6 bases). The CDR3 spans 15 residues. Germline lookup yields CDR1 GTSNPN and CDR2 SVGIG (reference sequence). Trimming stripped 0 bases from V and 0 bases from J, with 9 bases between. CDR3 coding DNA: TGTGCCTGGAGTGTTGGACAGATAGCCAAAAACATTCAGTACTTC. This sequence encodes CAWSVGQIAKNIQYF.

CDR3 in DNA: TGTGCCAGCAGCTTGGGTGGACAGGAGATCTCCTACGAGCAGTACTTC. This sequence encodes CASSLGGQEISYEQYF. The genes are TRBV5-6 and TRBJ2-7, with 7 bases fitting TRBD1. CDR1 is SGHDT and CDR2 is YYEEEE in the germline V gene. V lost 0 bases and J lost 0; bases outside the gene matches: 6. This CDR3 is built from 16 residues.

The genes are TRBV6-1 and TRBJ1-5; 10 positions agree with TRBD1. V lost 5 bases and J lost 4; bases outside the gene matches: 2. Germline CDR1 reads MNHNS; CDR2 reads SASEGT. This CDR3 region has 14 residues. The CDR3 sequence is CASSPGQGNQPQHF. The CDR3, as DNA: TGTGCCAGCAGTCCGGGACAGGGGAATCAGCCCCAGCATTTT.

The CDR3 nucleotides read TGTGCCAGCAGCCCGGTGGCGGGAGGGGTGTTCTTC. Translated: CASSPVAGGVFF. V and J are TRBV7-9 and TRBJ2-1; 9 bases are a match to TRBD2. The CDR3 runs 12 residues. Germline CDR1 is SEHNR and CDR2 is FQNEAQ (reference sequence). V was pared by 5 bases and J by 15 bases, with 8 bases of the junction left unmatched.

This rearrangement joins TRBV10-1 to TRBJ1-6; 7 nucleotides agree with TRBD1. Germline loops: CDR1 WNHNN, CDR2 SYGVQD (reference sequence). CDR3 length equals 12 residues. The V and J ends lost 8 bases and 9 bases, in that order; junction bases with no gene match: 4. The CDR3 DNA reads TGCGCCAGCTCAGGGGGGAGTTCACCCCTCCACTTT. Its translation: CASSGGSSPLHF.

The CDR3 sequence: CASSRGQDNGYTF. CDR3 nucleotides: TGCGCCAGCAGCCGGGGACAGGATAATGGCTACACCTTC. The V call is TRBV5-1, the J call TRBJ1-2, with 8 bases aligning to TRBD1. This CDR3 is 13 amino acids long. V lost 4 bases to trimming and J lost 6 bases; unmatched junction nucleotides: 5. Germline values: CDR1 SGHRS, CDR2 YFSETQ.

This clonotype turned up a few times. The chain links TRBV11-2 to TRBJ2-7; D remains ambiguous. Germline-derived CDR1 and CDR2 are SGHAT and FQNNGV. The CDR3 is 11 amino acids. The V end lost 4 bases, the J end lost 2 bases, and 3 bases lay between the germline ends. CDR3 sequence reads: CASSSTYEQYF. CDR3 nucleotides: TGTGCCAGCAGCTCCACCTACGAGCAGTACTTC.